The clone carrying this T cell receptor (beta chain) was seen more than once but under ten times. This entry is derived from a study of T cells after yellow fever vaccination. Per the germline V gene, CDR1 is LNHNV and CDR2 is YYDKDF (reference sequence). Trimming cost V 3 bases and J 7 bases, with 13 bases left between them. The CDR3 spans 14 residues. TCRdb analysed the 5' RACE reads with MiXCR anew, one entry per CDR3 protein. The sample contains hundreds of thousands of distinct CDR3 sequences, roughly 13% of which appear only once. Specimen: PBMCs, collected on the day of the yellow fever booster vaccination. The receptor was isolated from a man aged 30 to 39 who received the YFV17D yellow fever vaccine. This chain connects TRBV15 to TRBJ2-4; D is uncertain. Here the CDR3 DNA reads TGTGCCACCAGCAGGGGCCGGAGTACCAACATTCAGTACTTC. This encodes CATSRGRSTNIQYF. The full variable domain, in which reference TRBV15 and TRBJ2-4 provide the parts outside the CDR3, is DAMVIQNPRYQVTQFGKPVTLSCSQTLNHNVMYWYQQKSSQAPKLLFHYYDKDFNNEADTPDNFQSRRPNTSFCFLDIRSPGLGDTAMYLCATSRGRSTNIQYFGAGTRLSVL.